One sample yielded the 4 T cell receptor beta chains listed below, sequenced in a study of blood T cell repertoires in COVID-19. Method: immunoSEQ multiplex PCR; TCRdb's copy keeps in-frame clones and lacks some. Among about 250,000 clones, roughly 83% were seen once, and the ten largest hold about 9%. Sequences were obtained from peripheral blood. The source of these receptors is a man older than 75 with acute or convalescent COVID-19.

The sample holds one count of this clone. The chain is built from TRBV30 and TRBJ2-1; no firm D call. Trimming took 0 bases from V and 10 from J, leaving 7 bases between them. The CDR3 consists of 11 residues. Germline-derived CDR1 and CDR2 are GTSNPN and SVGIG (reference sequence). The CDR3 region is CAWSVLEEQFF. The CDR3 nucleotides read TGTGCCTGGAGTGTACTTGAGGAGCAGTTCTTC.

The V call is TRBV5-4, the J call TRBJ1-1; D is unresolved. Germline V gene lookup returns CDR1 SGHNT and CDR2 YYREEE (reference sequence). Trimming cost V 3 bases and J 1 base, with 13 bases left between them. The CDR3 totals 15 residues. CDR3 residues: CASSSASGGNTEAFF. Here the CDR3 DNA reads TGTGCCAGCAGCTCAGCAAGCGGCGGGAACACTGAAGCTTTCTTT.

This clone was found a few times. J is TRBJ1-3 and V is TRBV6-5; D is unclear. CDR1 MNHEY and CDR2 SVGAGI come from the germline V gene. V lost 5 bases and J lost 0, with 11 bases in between. The CDR3 loop spans 15 amino acids. The CDR3 coding sequence is TGTGCCAGCAGTCGGCCCGAGGCCTCTGGAAACACCATATATTTT. The encoded protein is CASSRPEASGNTIYF.

The V and J genes are TRBV27 and TRBJ2-2; 12 nucleotides align to TRBD2. The CDR3 consists of 18 residues. J lost 2 bases, V lost 6 bases, and 10 bases had no gene match. CDR1 is MNHEY, CDR2 SMNVEV, per germline (reference sequence). CDR3: CASSLRTSGAFNTGELFF. CDR3 nucleotides: TGTGCCAGCAGCCTCCGGACTAGCGGGGCGTTTAACACCGGGGAGCTGTTTTTT.